Below, 13 T cell receptor beta chains from the same sample are listed, as sequenced in a study of T cell repertoires in aging, cancer and after chemotherapy. Rearranged V-D-J TRB sequences were amplified with a mixed TRB-A/B primer pool. TCRdb re-analysed the multiplex PCR reads in MiXCR, keeping a single row per CDR3 protein. The repertoire holds approximately 3,200 distinct CDR3 sequences, with 20% to 25% as singletons. Amplification of TCR beta used genomic DNA extracted from peripheral blood. The sequencing sample was made of blood. All receptors come from a human donor with a blood cancer.

This clonotype counts as medium-sized. The chain couples TRBV5-6 to TRBJ1-2; weak D call: TRBD1 (6 bases). Germline CDR1 and CDR2: SGHDT and YYEEEE. V was pared by 4 bases and J by 8 bases, with 21 bases between. The CDR3 has 15 residues. DNA for the CDR3: TGTGCCAGCAGCGTGGGGGGGCAGAACCCACGGGGCTACACCTTC. It is translated as CASSVGGQNPRGYTF.

The chain has TRBV20-1 and TRBJ2-3; a possible D gene is TRBD2 (6 bases). This CDR3 has 17 residues. Trimming left V 3 bases short and J 2 bases short, with 21 bases between. CDR1 DFQATT and CDR2 SNEGSKA come from the germline V gene (reference sequence). The CDR3 protein is CSASEAGGGTYTDTQYF. The CDR3 DNA reads TGCAGTGCTAGTGAAGCGGGCGGCGGGACCTACACAGATACGCAGTATTTT.

This clonotype is deemed medium-sized. The CDR3 DNA follows: TGTGCCAGTAGTATCCCAGGGAAAAGTACCGGGGAGCTGTTTTTT. It is translated as CASSIPGKSTGELFF. V gene TRBV19 combines with J gene TRBJ2-2; TRBD1 might be the D (5 bases). Germline V gene data show CDR1 as LNHDA and CDR2 as SQIVND (reference sequence). This CDR3 contains 15 residues. The V end was cut by 3 bases, the J end by 5 bases, with 13 bases between.

In its sample, this clonotype ranks as medium-sized. The V call is TRBV19, the J call TRBJ1-4, with 11 bases lining up with TRBD1. The V gene end was trimmed by 5 bases and the J gene end by 8 bases; junction bases not matched to a gene: 4. The CDR3 runs 14 residues. Germline-derived CDR1 and CDR2 are LNHDA and SQIVND (reference sequence). The DNA for the CDR3 is TGTGCCAGTAGTCCTGGGACAGGGGGAGAAAAACTGTTTTTT. It encodes CASSPGTGGEKLFF.

In its sample, this clonotype is medium-sized. The chain has TRBV19 and TRBJ1-1; the D is unclear. Trimming cost V 6 bases and J 1 base, with 6 bases left between them. Per the germline V gene, CDR1 is LNHDA and CDR2 is SQIVND (reference sequence). This CDR3 region has 12 residues. The CDR3 is CASRAGNTEAFF. The CDR3 nucleotides read TGTGCCAGTAGAGCAGGGAACACTGAAGCTTTCTTT.

By share of the sample, this clonotype is medium-sized. CDR3 nucleotides: TGTGCCAGTAGTATCGTTGGGACAGCCTCCTACGAGCAGTACTTC. It specifies CASSIVGTASYEQYF. The chain carries TRBV19 and TRBJ2-7; 7 bases align to TRBD1. From germline, CDR1 is LNHDA and CDR2 SQIVND (reference sequence). The V and J ends lost 3 bases and 0 bases, in that order; junction bases with no gene match: 5. This CDR3 comprises 15 residues.

Within the sample, this clonotype is medium-sized. The chain recombines TRBV5-6 with TRBJ2-7, with 7 bases matching TRBD2. Germline values: CDR1 SGHDT, CDR2 YYEEEE. This CDR3 has 12 amino acids. The V and J ends lost 3 bases and 7 bases, in that order; junction bases with no gene match: 4. The CDR3 bases are TGTGCCAGCAGCTGGGGGAGGGGAGAGCAGTACTTC. Translated: CASSWGRGEQYF.

The J gene is TRBJ2-1, the V gene TRBV12-3 or TRBV12-4; TRBD2 matches at 9 bases. Trimming cost V 5 bases and J 7 bases; bases outside gene matches: 6. CDR3 length: 14 residues. Here the CDR3 reads CASSRTSARNEQFF. Written as DNA, the CDR3 is TGTGCCAGCAGTCGGACTAGCGCGCGGAATGAGCAGTTCTTC.

By proportion, this clonotype is medium-sized. V is TRBV19 and J is TRBJ2-3; 15 bases fit TRBD2. The V segment lost 5 bases and the J segment 4 bases; nucleotides outside the gene matches: 7. The CDR3 sequence is 17 residues long. In germline, CDR1 is LNHDA, CDR2 SQIVND (reference sequence). CDR3 region: CASSSGTSGRRSDTQYF. CDR3 DNA sequence: TGTGCCAGTAGTTCCGGGACTAGCGGGAGGAGGTCAGATACGCAGTATTTT.

This clonotype was found a few times. The chain uses TRBV6-1 and TRBJ2-4, with 7 bases lining up with TRBD2. The germline V gene encodes CDR1 MNHNS and CDR2 SASEGT. The CDR3 runs 14 residues. V lost 1 base and J lost 7; bases outside the gene matches: 4. CDR3 loop: CASSEVSGRNIQYF. Here the CDR3 DNA reads TGTGCCAGCAGTGAAGTTAGCGGGCGGAACATTCAGTACTTC.

V and J are TRBV21-1 and TRBJ2-1; TRBD1 is the table's D call and was not checked against the DNA. TRBV21-1 corresponds to a pseudogene. The CDR3 length is 15 residues. The CDR3 nucleotides read TGTGCCAGCATTTCCGTCGGGACGGATTACAATGAGCAGTTCTTC. It codes for CASISVGTDYNEQFF.

This clonotype is labeled medium-sized (0.01 to 0.1%). The rearrangement links TRBV20-1 to TRBJ1-5; a possible D gene is TRBD1 (5 bases). CDR3 length: 12 amino acids. Germline loops: CDR1 DFQATT, CDR2 SNEGSKA (reference sequence). Trimming shortened V by 3 bases and J by 6 bases, and 9 bases separated the two germline ends. The CDR3 nucleotides read TGCAGTGCTAGCACAGGCCGTCAGCCCCAGCATTTT. This gives the protein CSASTGRQPQHF.

This clonotype is categorized as medium-sized (0.01 to 0.1%). This chain connects TRBV24-1 to TRBJ2-3, with TRBD1 matching 7 bases. Germline CDR1 reads KGHDR; CDR2 reads SFDVKD. The CDR3 sequence is 18 residues long. Trimming cost V 2 bases and J 0 bases; bases outside gene matches: 10. In nucleotides, the CDR3 is TGTGCCACCAGTGATTCCAGAGGGACAGCGACTAGCACAGATACGCAGTATTTT. Protein product: CATSDSRGTATSTDTQYF.